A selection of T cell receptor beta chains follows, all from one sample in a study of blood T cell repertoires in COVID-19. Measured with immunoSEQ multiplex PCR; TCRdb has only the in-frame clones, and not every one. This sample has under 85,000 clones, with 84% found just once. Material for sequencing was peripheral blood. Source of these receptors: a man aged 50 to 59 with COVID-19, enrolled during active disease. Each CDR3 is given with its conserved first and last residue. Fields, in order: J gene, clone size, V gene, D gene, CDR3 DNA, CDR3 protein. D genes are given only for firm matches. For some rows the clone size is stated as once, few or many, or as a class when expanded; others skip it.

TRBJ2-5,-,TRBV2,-,TGTGCCAGCAGTTATTCCCAGGGTCAAGAGACCCAGTACTTC,CASSYSQGQETQYF
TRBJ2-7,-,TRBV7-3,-,TGTGCCAGCAGCAGAACATACAGGGATGCGACCTACGAGCAGTACTTC,CASSRTYRDATYEQYF
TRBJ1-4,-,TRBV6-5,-,TGTGCCAGCATCCTAGGGCAGGGTAATGAAAAACTGTTTTTT,CASILGQGNEKLFF
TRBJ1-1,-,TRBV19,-,TGTGCCAGTAGTATTAGGGGAACTGAAGCTTTCTTT,CASSIRGTEAFF
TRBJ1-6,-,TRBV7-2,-,TGTGCCAGCAGCTTATTCCGGGGTTCTAATTCACCCCTCCACTTT,CASSLFRGSNSPLHF
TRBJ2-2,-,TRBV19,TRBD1,TGTGCCAGTAGTACCACTGACAGGGGGCCTTTCGGGGAGCTGTTTTTT,CASSTTDRGPFGELFF
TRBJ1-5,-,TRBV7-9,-,TGTGCCAGCAGCCCAGGAGGGGTGGGTCAGCCCCAGCATTTT,CASSPGGVGQPQHF
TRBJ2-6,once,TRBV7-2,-,TGTGCCAGCAGCCAAGCAATTAAGAGTGGGGCCAACGTCCTGACTTTC,CASSQAIKSGANVLTF
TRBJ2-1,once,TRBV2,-,TGTGCCAGCAGAGCACAGGGTACCTACAATGAGCAGTTCTTC,CASRAQGTYNEQFF
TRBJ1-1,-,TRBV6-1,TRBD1,TGTGCCAGCAGTGAAGCGCAGGGGGCTAGTACTGAAGCTTTCTTT,CASSEAQGASTEAFF
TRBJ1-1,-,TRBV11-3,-,TGTGCCAGCAGCTTAGAAGGAGGCACTGAAGCTTTCTTT,CASSLEGGTEAFF
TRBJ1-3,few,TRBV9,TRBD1,TGTGCCAGCAGCGGACTGCGACAGGGACGAGTTGGAAACACCATATATTTT,CASSGLRQGRVGNTIYF
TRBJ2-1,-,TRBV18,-,TGTGCCAGCTCACCTACCCCACCCGGTGAGCAGTTCTTC,CASSPTPPGEQFF
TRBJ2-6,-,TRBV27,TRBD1,TGTGCCAGCAGTCCATTAGGGGGCTACTCTGGGGCCAACGTCCTGACTTTC,CASSPLGGYSGANVLTF
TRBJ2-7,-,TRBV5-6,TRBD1,TGTGCCAGCAGCACGTCGAAAATGGGACAGGGTTCCTACGAGCAGTACTTC,CASSTSKMGQGSYEQYF
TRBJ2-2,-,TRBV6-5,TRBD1,TGTGCCAGCAGTCGACAGGGAACCGGGGAGCTGTTTTTT,CASSRQGTGELFF
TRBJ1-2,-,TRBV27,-,TGTGCCAGCAGTCTGACGGAGAACTATGGCTACACCTTC,CASSLTENYGYTF
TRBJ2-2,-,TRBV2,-,TGTGCCAGCACCCCGGTCCCGGGCACCGGGGAGCTGTTTTTT,CASTPVPGTGELFF
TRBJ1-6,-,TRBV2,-,TGTGCCAGCAGTGAATTACAGGAAAATTCACCCCTCCACTTT,CASSELQENSPLHF
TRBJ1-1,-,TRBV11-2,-,TGTGCCAGCAGCGCGACAGGGAACACTGAAGCTTTCTTT,CASSATGNTEAFF
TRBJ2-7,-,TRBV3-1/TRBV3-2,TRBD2,TGTGCCAGCAGCCGGGGACTAGCGGGGGTCCGGACCTACGAGCAGTACTTC,CASSRGLAGVRTYEQYF
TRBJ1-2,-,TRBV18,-,TGTGCCAGCTCACCACCTGCCGAGAACTATGGCTACACCTTC,CASSPPAENYGYTF
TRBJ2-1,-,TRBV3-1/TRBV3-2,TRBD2,TGTGCCAGCAGCCAAGTGACTAGCGCTTTCAATGAGCAGTTCTTC,CASSQVTSAFNEQFF
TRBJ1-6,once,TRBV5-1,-,TGCGCCAGCAGCTTGGGGCAGGATTCCTATAATTCACCCCTCCACTTT,CASSLGQDSYNSPLHF
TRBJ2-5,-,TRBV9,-,TGTGCCAGCAGCGTAGGTGGGGCAGGAGAACCAGAGACCCAGTACTTC,CASSVGGAGEPETQYF
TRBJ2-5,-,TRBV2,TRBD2,TGTGCCAGCAAACTAGCGGGCGCGAAAGAGACCCAGTACTTC,CASKLAGAKETQYF
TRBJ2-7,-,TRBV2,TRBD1,TGTGCCAGCAGTGAAGAGGGGGCAGGTGAGCAGTACTTC,CASSEEGAGEQYF
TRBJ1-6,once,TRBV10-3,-,TGTGCCATCAGTGACAGGGGTATAGATAATTCACCCCTCCACTTT,CAISDRGIDNSPLHF
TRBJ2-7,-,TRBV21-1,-,TGTGCCAGCGTCAAAACCAGCGGGGGGGCCATCGAGCAGTACTTC,CASVKTSGGAIEQYF
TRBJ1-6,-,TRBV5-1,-,TGCGCCAGCAGCTTGGGCCAGGATAATTCACCCCTCCACTTT,CASSLGQDNSPLHF
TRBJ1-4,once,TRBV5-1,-,TGCGCCAGCAGCGAAAGGACAAGGAATGAAAAACTGTTTTTT,CASSERTRNEKLFF
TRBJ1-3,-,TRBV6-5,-,TGTGCCAGCAGTTACTCAGGGAGTGGAAACACCATATATTTT,CASSYSGSGNTIYF
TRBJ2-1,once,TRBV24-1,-,TGTGCCACCAGTGATTCCAGGGCCGGCAATGAGCAGTTCTTC,CATSDSRAGNEQFF
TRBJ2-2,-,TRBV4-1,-,TGCGCCAGCAGCCCCAGGGGGGCGGGGACCGGGGAGCTGTTTTTT,CASSPRGAGTGELFF
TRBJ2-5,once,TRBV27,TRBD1,TGTGCCAGCAGTTTCCTAACGGGACAGGGGACGGAGACCCAGTACTTC,CASSFLTGQGTETQYF
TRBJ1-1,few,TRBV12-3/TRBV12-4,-,TGTGCCAGCAGGAGGACTGATTACACTGAAGCTTTCTTT,CASRRTDYTEAFF
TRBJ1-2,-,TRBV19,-,TGTGCCAGTAGTTTGGGCAAGTATGGCTACACCTTC,CASSLGKYGYTF
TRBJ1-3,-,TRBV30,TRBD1,TGTGCCTGGTCGGGACAGGTCATCTCTGGAAACACCATATATTTT,CAWSGQVISGNTIYF
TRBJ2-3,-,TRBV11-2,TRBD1,TGTGCCAGCAGCCAGATGACAGGGTCCCCAGATACGCAGTATTTT,CASSQMTGSPDTQYF
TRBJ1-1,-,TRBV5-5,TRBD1,TGTGCCAGCAGCTTGGCGGGACAGGGATTTACTGAAGCTTTCTTT,CASSLAGQGFTEAFF
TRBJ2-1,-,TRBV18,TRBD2,TGTGCCAGCTCGGGGAGCGGGGGGCTCAACAATGAGCAGTTCTTC,CASSGSGGLNNEQFF
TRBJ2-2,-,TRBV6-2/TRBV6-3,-,TGTGCCAGCAGTTTGCCCACTAGTTTCGGGGAGCTGTTTTTT,CASSLPTSFGELFF
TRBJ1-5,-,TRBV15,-,TGTGCCACCAGCAGAGTAGGCAATCAGCCCCAGCATTTT,CATSRVGNQPQHF
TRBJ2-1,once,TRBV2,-,TGTGCCAGCAGTTCATACAATGAGCAGTTCTTC,CASSSYNEQFF
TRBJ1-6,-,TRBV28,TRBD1,TGTGCCAGCAGCTTATCCCAAAAGGACAGGGAGGGTTCACCCCTCCACTTT,CASSLSQKDREGSPLHF
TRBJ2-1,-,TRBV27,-,TGTGCCAGCAGTCCTCAGGGGGGCAATGAGCAGTTCTTC,CASSPQGGNEQFF
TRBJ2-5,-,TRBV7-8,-,TGTGCCAGCCTGCCGGAGGGTGCGGGGGAGACCCAGTACTTC,CASLPEGAGETQYF
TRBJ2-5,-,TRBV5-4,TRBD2,TGTGCCAGCAGCTGGGGACTAGCGGGGGCCATCCAAGAGACCCAGTACTTC,CASSWGLAGAIQETQYF
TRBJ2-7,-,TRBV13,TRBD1,TGTGCCAGCAGCCAGGGGACAGGACCAACCTACGAGCAGTACTTC,CASSQGTGPTYEQYF
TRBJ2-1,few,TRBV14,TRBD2,TGTGCCAGCAGCCAAGATATGGGGGGGAGCTACAATGAGCAGTTCTTC,CASSQDMGGSYNEQFF
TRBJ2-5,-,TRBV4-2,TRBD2,TGTGCCAGCAGCCAATCCGGGACTAGCGGGGGAGCAGAGACCCAGTACTTC,CASSQSGTSGGAETQYF
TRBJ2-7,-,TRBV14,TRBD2,TGTGCCAGCAGCCTCGTCGGGACTAGCTACGAGCAGTACTTC,CASSLVGTSYEQYF
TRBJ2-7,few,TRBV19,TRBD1,TGTGCCAGTAGTGGCCGGGACAGAGTCTACGAGCAGTACTTC,CASSGRDRVYEQYF
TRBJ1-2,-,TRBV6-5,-,TGTGCCAGCAGATCCCCAGGGCTAAACTATGGCTACACCTTC,CASRSPGLNYGYTF
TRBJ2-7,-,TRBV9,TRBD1,TGTGCCAGCAGCATGGGACAGGGTACCCACGAGCAGTACTTC,CASSMGQGTHEQYF
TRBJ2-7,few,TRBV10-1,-,TGCGCCAGCAGTGTCAGGGTTGAAGGGGAGCAGTACTTC,CASSVRVEGEQYF
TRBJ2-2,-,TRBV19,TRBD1,TGTGCCAGTAGTACCCCCACGGGACAGGGGACGGCCGGGGAGCTGTTTTTT,CASSTPTGQGTAGELFF
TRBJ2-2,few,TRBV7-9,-,TGTGCCAGCAGCCCCCGGAACACCGGGGAGCTGTTTTTT,CASSPRNTGELFF
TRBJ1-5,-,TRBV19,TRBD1,TGTGCCAGTAGCGGGACAGGGCATCAGCCCCAGCATTTT,CASSGTGHQPQHF